Shown below are 8 T cell receptor beta chains from a single sample sequenced in a study of T-cell reconstitution after alpha-beta-depleted transplantation in children. A library of TCRbeta sequences, prepared with unique molecular identifiers, was generated. TCRdb used MiXCR to reprocess the PCR reads, holding one entry per CDR3 protein. This sample has 200,000 to 250,000 distinct CDR3 sequences, with around 10% found just once. The sequences come from PBMCs from the stem cell graft donor, collected from the stem cell graft. Receptors originate from a human donor who donated a stem cell graft to a child with acute lymphoblastic leukemia.

This clonotype has a handful of counts. The V call is TRBV5-1, the J call TRBJ2-7, with D possibly TRBD1 on 6 matching bases. Deletions cut 3 bases from V and 7 bases from J, with 20 bases between. Per germline, CDR1 SGHRS and CDR2 YFSETQ. CDR3 size: 15 residues. The DNA for the CDR3 is TGCGCCAGCAGCTCAGAAACAGGGTCCCACAGGGAGCAGTACTTC. This sequence encodes CASSSETGSHREQYF. The whole variable domain, remainder taken from reference TRBV5-1 and TRBJ2-7, is KAGVTQTPRYLIKTRGQQVTLSCSPISGHRSVSWYQQTPGQGLQFLFEYFSETQRNKGNFPGRFSGRQFSNSRSEMNVSTLELGDSALYLCASSSETGSHREQYFGPGTRLTVT.

The table lists this clonotype with many counts. The rearrangement links TRBV5-6 to TRBJ1-1; no clear D. Germline V gene sequence: CDR1 SGHDT, CDR2 YYEEEE. The CDR3 is 12 amino acids. Trimming removed 1 base at V and 2 bases at J, with 3 bases between. The CDR3 protein is CASSLYNTEAFF. CDR3 DNA: TGTGCCAGCAGCTTGTACAACACTGAAGCTTTCTTT.

This clonotype was seen many times. The chain recombines TRBV20-1 with TRBJ2-1; 9 bases map to TRBD2. The CDR3 runs 15 residues. J was trimmed by 4 bases and V by 6 bases; bases with no gene match: 10. Germline V lookup: CDR1 DFQATT, CDR2 SNEGSKA (reference sequence). The CDR3 protein is CSAVPAGGIYNEQFF. In nucleotides, the CDR3 is TGCAGTGCCGTCCCAGCGGGGGGTATATACAATGAGCAGTTCTTC.

This clonotype was found a few times. This chain uses TRBV7-9 with TRBJ2-1; 10 positions match TRBD1. V shed 3 bases, J shed 6 bases, and the junction held 11 bases outside the gene matches. This CDR3 has 17 residues. Germline V gene sequence: CDR1 SEHNR, CDR2 FQNEAQ (reference sequence). CDR3 sequence (DNA): TGTGCCAGCAGCTTGGATACCGGGACAGGGGCTGGCAATGAGCAGTTCTTC. Translation gives CASSLDTGTGAGNEQFF. Together with reference TRBV7-9 and TRBJ2-1, the CDR3 gives the full variable domain: DTGVSQNPRHKITKRGQNVTFRCDPISEHNRLYWYRQTLGQGPEFLTYFQNEAQLEKSRLLSDRFSAERPKGSFSTLEIQRTEQGDSAMYLCASSLDTGTGAGNEQFFGPGTRLTVL.

At least ten counts were recorded for this clonotype. The chain couples TRBV7-2 to TRBJ2-7; perhaps TRBD2 as D (5 bases). Trimming shortened V by 7 bases and J by 2 bases, and 12 bases separated the two germline ends. The CDR3 is made up of 13 amino acids. CDR1 and CDR2 from the germline V gene are SGHTA and FQGNSA. This chain's CDR3 is CASTINGAYEQYF. The CDR3 DNA reads TGTGCCAGCACCATAAACGGGGCCTACGAGCAGTACTTC.

The chain uses TRBV29-1 and TRBJ2-5; 8 bases match TRBD1. This CDR3 contains 14 residues. After removal of 6 bases from V and 2 bases from J, the junction contained 8 bases not matched to a gene. CDR1 SQVTM and CDR2 ANQGSEA come from the germline V gene. The CDR3 loop is CSVDLRGRQETQYF. In DNA form, the CDR3 reads TGCAGCGTAGATCTCAGGGGGCGTCAAGAGACCCAGTACTTC.

This clonotype was seen only a few times. The V call is TRBV25-1, the J call TRBJ2-7; no firm D call. This CDR3 comprises 12 residues. The V end lost 3 bases, the J end lost 4 bases, and 7 bases lay between the germline ends. CDR1 is MGHDK and CDR2 is SYGVNS in the germline V gene. The CDR3 sequence is CASSEVMYEQYF. The CDR3 bases are TGTGCCAGCAGTGAGGTAATGTACGAGCAGTACTTC.

This clonotype was detected ten times or more. The rearrangement uses TRBV6-5 and TRBJ2-3, with D perhaps matching TRBD2 (6 bases). The CDR3 is 15 amino acids. Germline-derived CDR1 and CDR2 are MNHEY and SVGAGI. V dropped 0 bases and J dropped 1 base, with 8 bases sitting between them. The CDR3 region has the DNA TGTGCCAGCAGTTACTCGGGCGGGGGCACAGATACGCAGTATTTT. Its protein is CASSYSGGGTDTQYF.